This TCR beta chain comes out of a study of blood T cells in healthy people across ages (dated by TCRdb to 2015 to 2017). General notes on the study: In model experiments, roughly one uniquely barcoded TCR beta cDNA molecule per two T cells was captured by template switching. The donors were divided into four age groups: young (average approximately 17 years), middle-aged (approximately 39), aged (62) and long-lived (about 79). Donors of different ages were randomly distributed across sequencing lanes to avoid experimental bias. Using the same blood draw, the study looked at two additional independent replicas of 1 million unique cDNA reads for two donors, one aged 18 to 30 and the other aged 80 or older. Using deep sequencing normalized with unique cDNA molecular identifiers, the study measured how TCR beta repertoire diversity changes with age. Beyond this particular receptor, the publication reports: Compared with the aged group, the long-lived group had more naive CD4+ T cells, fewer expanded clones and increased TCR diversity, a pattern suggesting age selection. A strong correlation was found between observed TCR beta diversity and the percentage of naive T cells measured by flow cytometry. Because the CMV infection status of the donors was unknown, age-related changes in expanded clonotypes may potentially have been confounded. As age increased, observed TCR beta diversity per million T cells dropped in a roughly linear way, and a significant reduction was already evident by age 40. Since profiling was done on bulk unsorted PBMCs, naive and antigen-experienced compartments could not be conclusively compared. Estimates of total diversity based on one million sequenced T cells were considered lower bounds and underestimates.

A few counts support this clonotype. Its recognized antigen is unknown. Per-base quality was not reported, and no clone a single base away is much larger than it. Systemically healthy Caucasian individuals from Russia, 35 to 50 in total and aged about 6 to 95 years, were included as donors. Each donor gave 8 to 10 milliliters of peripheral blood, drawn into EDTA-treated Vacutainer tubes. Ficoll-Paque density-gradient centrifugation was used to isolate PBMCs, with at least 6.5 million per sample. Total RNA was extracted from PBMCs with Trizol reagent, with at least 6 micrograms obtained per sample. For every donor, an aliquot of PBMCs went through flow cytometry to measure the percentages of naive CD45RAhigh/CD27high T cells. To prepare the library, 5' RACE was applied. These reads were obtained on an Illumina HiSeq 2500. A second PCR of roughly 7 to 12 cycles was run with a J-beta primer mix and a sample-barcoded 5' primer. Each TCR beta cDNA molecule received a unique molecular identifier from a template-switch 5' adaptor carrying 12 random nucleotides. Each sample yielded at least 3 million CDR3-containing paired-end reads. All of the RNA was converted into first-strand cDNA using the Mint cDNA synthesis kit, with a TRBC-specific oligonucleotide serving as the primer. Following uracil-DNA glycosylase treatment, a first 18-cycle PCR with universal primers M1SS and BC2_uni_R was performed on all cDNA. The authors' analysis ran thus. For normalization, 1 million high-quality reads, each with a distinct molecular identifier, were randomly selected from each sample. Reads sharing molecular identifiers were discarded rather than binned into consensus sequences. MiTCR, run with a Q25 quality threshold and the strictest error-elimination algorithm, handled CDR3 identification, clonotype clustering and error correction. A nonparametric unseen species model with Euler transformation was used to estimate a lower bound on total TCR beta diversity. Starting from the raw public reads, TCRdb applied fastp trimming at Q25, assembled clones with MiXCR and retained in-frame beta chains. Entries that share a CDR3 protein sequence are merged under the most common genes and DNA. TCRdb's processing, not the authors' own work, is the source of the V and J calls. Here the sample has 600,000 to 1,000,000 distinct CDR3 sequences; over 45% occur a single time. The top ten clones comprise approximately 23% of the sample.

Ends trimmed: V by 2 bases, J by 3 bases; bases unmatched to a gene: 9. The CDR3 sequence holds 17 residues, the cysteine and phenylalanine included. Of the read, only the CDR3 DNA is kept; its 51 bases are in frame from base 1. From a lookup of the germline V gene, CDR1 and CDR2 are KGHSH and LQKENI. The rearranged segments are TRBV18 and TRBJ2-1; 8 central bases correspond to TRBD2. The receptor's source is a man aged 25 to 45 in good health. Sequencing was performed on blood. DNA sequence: TGTGCCAGCTCACCAATCCCCGAGCTAGCGGGCTACAATGAGCAGTTCTTC. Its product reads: CASSPIPELAGYNEQFF.